The rows below give T cell receptor beta chains drawn from one sample of a study of blood T cell repertoires in COVID-19. Sequenced by immunoSEQ multiplex PCR; TCRdb stores in-frame clones only, minus some. The sample carries about 440,000 clones, roughly nine tenths recorded once. The sample comprised PBMCs or T cells enriched from blood (not recorded which). These receptors were collected from a woman aged 18-30 years with acute COVID-19. Each CDR3 is given with its conserved first and last residue. D genes are given only for firm matches. Rows give clone size only sometimes, using once, few, many, or a class for an expanded clone.

>-|-|TRBJ1-5|TRBV5-6
TGTGCCAGCAGCTTGTGGTGGGGACAAGACAATCAGCCCCAGCATTTT
CASSLWWGQDNQPQHF
>TRBD1|-|TRBJ2-7|TRBV29-1
TGCAGCGTTGAATCCGGCCAGGGGGACTACGAGCAGTACTTC
CSVESGQGDYEQYF
>-|once|TRBJ2-5|TRBV29-1
TGCAGCGCCGGACAGTACTCGGGGACCCAGTACTTC
CSAGQYSGTQYF
>-|-|TRBJ2-1|TRBV9
TGTGCCAGCAGCGTCGGACTCAGCGTTGGGAATGAGCAGTTCTTC
CASSVGLSVGNEQFF
>-|-|TRBJ2-7|TRBV27
TGTGCCAGCAGTTCCTCAGACAGGTACGAGCAGTACTTC
CASSSSDRYEQYF
>-|-|TRBJ2-5|TRBV24-1
TGTGCCACCAGTGCCGGACAGTCGGGAGAGACCCAGTACTTC
CATSAGQSGETQYF
>TRBD2|-|TRBJ2-5|TRBV24-1
TGTGCCACCAGTGACCCTAGAGGACTAGCGGGAGTGATAGAGACCCAGTACTTC
CATSDPRGLAGVIETQYF
>-|-|TRBJ2-1|TRBV19
TGTGCCAGTAGTATAGGGGACTCTTACAATGAGCAGTTCTTC
CASSIGDSYNEQFF
>-|-|TRBJ2-2|TRBV28
TGTGCCAGCAGTTTGTCCACGAACACCGGGGAGCTGTTTTTT
CASSLSTNTGELFF
>TRBD2|-|TRBJ2-5|TRBV5-1
TGCGCCAGCAGCTTGGTACTAGCGGGAGCCGTCGGAGAGACCCAGTACTTC
CASSLVLAGAVGETQYF
>-|-|TRBJ1-2|TRBV7-2
TGTGCCAGCAGCCTCCAAGGGGGTCTCAAAGGCTACACCTTC
CASSLQGGLKGYTF
>-|-|TRBJ2-2|TRBV20-1
TGCAGTGCTAGTGTGGACACGGCGAACACCGGGGAGCTGTTTTTT
CSASVDTANTGELFF
>-|-|TRBJ1-2|TRBV12-5
TGTGCTAGTGGTTTTCGAGCCGTAACTCATGGCTACACCTTC
CASGFRAVTHGYTF
>-|-|TRBJ1-6|TRBV5-1
TGCGCCAGCAGCTCGGACTGGTATAATTCACCCCTCCACTTT
CASSSDWYNSPLHF
>TRBD2|once|TRBJ2-3|TRBV4-3
TGCGCCAGCAGCCAAGATACGGGAGGGCCCGGTACGCAGTATTTT
CASSQDTGGPGTQYF
>TRBD2|-|TRBJ2-7|TRBV6-5
TGTGCCAGCAGCCACCTAGCGGGAGGGGGGTACGAGCAGTACTTC
CASSHLAGGGYEQYF
>-|few|TRBJ2-7|TRBV29-1
TGCAGCGTCGCTATTTTCCGGGACAACCCCTACGAGCAGTACTTC
CSVAIFRDNPYEQYF
>-|-|TRBJ2-3|TRBV11-2
TGTGCCAGCAGCTTAAGCAACACGGGAGATACGCAGTATTTT
CASSLSNTGDTQYF
>TRBD1|-|TRBJ2-6|TRBV3-1/TRBV3-2
TGTGCCAGCAGCCAAGTGACAGGGCGGGTTGGGGCCAACGTCCTGACTTTC
CASSQVTGRVGANVLTF
>-|-|TRBJ2-1|TRBV7-6
TGTGCCAGCAGCTTAGGCCCCAGGGGTGGTACGGCCCACAATGAGCAGTTCTTC
CASSLGPRGGTAHNEQFF
>-|-|TRBJ2-6|TRBV27
TGTGCCAGCAGTCCTCCCGGAGATTCTGGGGCCAACGTCCTGACTTTC
CASSPPGDSGANVLTF
>-|-|TRBJ1-2|TRBV7-2
TGTGCCAGCAGCGCTAGGAGCCCCGCTAACTATGGCTACACCTTC
CASSARSPANYGYTF
>-|-|TRBJ1-1|TRBV3-1/TRBV3-2
TGTGCCAGCAGCCAAGTACTAACGAACACTGAAGCTTTCTTT
CASSQVLTNTEAFF
>-|once|TRBJ1-2|TRBV19
TGTGCCAGTAGTATTACAGCTGCCTATGGCTACACCTTC
CASSITAAYGYTF
>-|few|TRBJ1-5|TRBV28
TGTGCCAGCGTCGACAGATTTCGTTATAGCAATCAGCCCCAGCATTTT
CASVDRFRYSNQPQHF
>-|-|TRBJ1-5|TRBV28
TGTGCCAGCAGTTCCCCCGCCAGGGGAAGTTATAGCAATCAGCCCCAGCATTTT
CASSSPARGSYSNQPQHF
>-|-|TRBJ2-7|TRBV16
TGTGCCAGCAGCCACCCGGGACACACCTACGAGCAGTACTTC
CASSHPGHTYEQYF
>TRBD1|-|TRBJ1-2|TRBV15
TGTGCCACCAGCAGCCAGACAGGGGGCCTCGACGGCTACACCTTC
CATSSQTGGLDGYTF